The 5 T cell receptor beta chains given below trace back to one sample, sequenced in a study of beta chain features in type 1 diabetes. Points from the study as a whole: Shorter TCRB CDR3s, moderately but significantly so, were found in Type 1 diabetes patients in all four CD4+ subsets.

Reverse transcription of all isolated RNA meant that expressed TCRB transcripts were sequenced. Generated by immunoSEQ multiplex PCR, the TCRdb table keeps only in-frame clones and is missing some. The table lists over 200,000 clones, 9.5% to 13% of them singletons, with around 0.017% in the top ten. What these receptors recognize is not known. Sequences were obtained from naive CD4+ T cells from blood. The receptors originated from a man aged 30 to 45 with type 1 diabetes.

V gene TRBV19 combines with J gene TRBJ1-5; a possible D gene is TRBD1 (5 bases). The V gene's germline CDR1 is LNHDA and CDR2 SQIVND (reference sequence). Between the trimmed V and J ends, which lost 3 bases and 3 bases, there was a span of 9 bases. CDR3 length: 14 amino acids. Written as DNA, the CDR3 is TGTGCCAGTAGTATGATGGGGCTCAATCAGCCCCAGCATTTT. Its translation: CASSMMGLNQPQHF.

The V and J genes are TRBV2 and TRBJ2-1; a possible D gene is TRBD1 (6 bases). The CDR3 runs 12 residues. The germline gives CDR1 SNHLY, CDR2 FYNNEI. With 6 bases removed from V and 10 bases from J, the gap between germline ends came to 13 bases. In nucleotides, the CDR3 is TGTGCCAGCAGGAGGGACGGGACAGAGCAGTTCTTC. It encodes CASRRDGTEQFF.

The rearrangement joins TRBV7-3 to TRBJ2-3; 8 nucleotides match TRBD2. CDR1 and CDR2 from the germline V gene are SGHTA and FQGTGA. Trimming cost V 5 bases and J 4 bases; bases outside gene matches: 8. The CDR3 is 15 amino acids. CDR3 sequence: CASSPGLGGSDTQYF. The DNA of the CDR3 is TGTGCCAGCAGCCCGGGACTAGGAGGGTCAGATACGCAGTATTTT.

This clone was recorded only once. This chain joins TRBV7-9 and TRBJ2-5, with TRBD2 matching over 7 bases. Trimming at V came to 5 bases and at J to 2 bases, leaving 5 bases not matched to a gene. The germline CDR1 and CDR2 sequences are SEHNR and FQNEAQ (reference sequence). This CDR3 contains 14 residues. CDR3 DNA sequence: TGTGCCAGCAGCCCGCGGGGGAGTCAAGAGACCCAGTACTTC. It specifies CASSPRGSQETQYF.

This chain links TRBV6-5 with TRBJ2-3; D is perhaps TRBD2 (6 bases). The length of the CDR3 is 14 residues. V was pared by 7 bases and J by 4 bases, with 15 bases between. Looked up from germline, CDR1 is MNHEY and CDR2 is SVGAGI. CDR3 DNA sequence: TGTGCCAGCAAATTACTAGCTGAGTCAGATACGCAGTATTTT. Translating gives CASKLLAESDTQYF.